Here is one TCR beta chain with its context. Its antigen remains undetermined. Base qualities are not recorded, but no much larger clone differs from it by a single base. The germline V gene (reference sequence) gives CDR1 as SGHKS and CDR2 as YYEKEE. V is reduced by 3 bases and J by 13 bases, leaving a spacing of 19 bases between them. Inclusive of the bounding cysteine and phenylalanine, the CDR3 is 14 residues long. CDR3 DNA is the only sequence kept; it has 42 bases, read in frame from the first base. Each PCR received spiked-in synthetic TCR analog templates so that absolute template abundance could be estimated from read counts. The immunoSEQ assay was used to amplify TCRbeta CDR3 regions from genomic DNA with bias-controlled V and J gene primers. Sequencing of rearranged TCRbeta segments was performed at approximately 20X coverage. Per the original workflow: Sequencing errors were corrected by clustering and CDR3s were annotated against IMGT to assign V, D and J genes. Downstream analyses used only productive TCRbeta rearrangements, leaving out any out-of-frame or stop-codon sequences. Clonality was computed as one minus Shannon entropy normalized by the log of the number of unique productive sequences. Clones differing between time points or between blood and tumor were identified by Fisher's exact test with Benjamini-Hochberg correction at adjusted p below 0.01. TCRdb provides this immuneACCESS table in a form limited to in-frame rearrangements. Some clones are lacking; in checked studies, under half of them reflect an unresolved V gene, and why the rest are absent is not known. V and J calls and clone size come straight from that table; D and trimming were deduced from the DNA. The sample table lists under 120,000 clones, around 82% of them with a count of one. The ten largest make up 2.4% of the sample.

A cohort of about 30 patients with locally advanced or metastatic urothelial carcinoma, treated at Memorial Sloan Kettering on a trial protocol, was included. Peripheral blood mononuclear cells were collected from each patient pretreatment and during treatment, giving between 1 and 8 total time points per patient. The Qiagen DNeasy Blood extraction kit was used to purify genomic DNA from total PBMCs and from tumor samples. PBMCs were collected pretreatment and during treatment and were isolated and stored as previously described. This sample was taken from a study of PD-L1 blockade in urothelial cancer (dated by TCRdb to 2015 to 2018). With regard to the full study: Therapy was started in the mid-2010s for all patients, and atezolizumab 1,200 mg was administered intravenously every 3 weeks. About 90% of the roughly 29 patients were identified as males with urothelial cancer of bladder origin, and a prior smoking history was reported by 18 of 29 patients. Patients had an ECOG performance status of 0 or 1 and had received between 0 and 3 prior chemotherapy regimens. Blood samples were analyzed at two time points: 3 weeks after treatment start (second dose) and 6 weeks after treatment start. Blood samples gave a median of around 140,000 T cells and some 83,000 unique TCRs, with a median clonality of around 0.08. An exploratory multi-omic analysis was conducted of the somatic, immune and clinical correlates of response to PD-L1 blockade with atezolizumab in urothelial cancer. TCR sequencing covered pretreatment tumor samples and matched, serially collected peripheral blood taken before and after atezolizumab treatment. Durable clinical benefit was defined as a progression-free survival longer than 6 months, and TCR features were additionally tested against progression-free survival and overall survival. In the same patients who had TCR sequencing, pretreatment tumors also underwent whole exome sequencing and RNA sequencing. Under 10 patients achieved durable clinical benefit and 20 did not. Pretreatment blood TCR-seq was available for twenty-nine patients, at least one posttreatment blood collection was obtained for about 24 patients, and tumor TCR-seq was available for about 24 patients.

Broad study findings and their caveats: Patients with durable benefit showed greater expansion of tumor-associated TCR clones in peripheral blood 3 weeks after starting treatment (n ≈ 22, p = 0.022). Improved progression-free and overall survival was associated with having pretreatment peripheral blood TCR clonality below the median. Because the sample size was small (n ≈ 30) and many of the analyses were exploratory, the results are meant to be hypothesis-generating.

This material consisted of PBMCs, taken around atezolizumab (anti-PD-L1) treatment. The receptor comes from a man aged 50-60 years with urothelial cancer. The chain links TRBV5-5 with TRBJ1-4; matching of 6 bases hints at TRBD1 as the D gene. The DNA reads TGTGCCAGCAGCTCGGGACTGGGGGGGCCTCGACTGTTTTTT. This yields the protein CASSSGLGGPRLFF.